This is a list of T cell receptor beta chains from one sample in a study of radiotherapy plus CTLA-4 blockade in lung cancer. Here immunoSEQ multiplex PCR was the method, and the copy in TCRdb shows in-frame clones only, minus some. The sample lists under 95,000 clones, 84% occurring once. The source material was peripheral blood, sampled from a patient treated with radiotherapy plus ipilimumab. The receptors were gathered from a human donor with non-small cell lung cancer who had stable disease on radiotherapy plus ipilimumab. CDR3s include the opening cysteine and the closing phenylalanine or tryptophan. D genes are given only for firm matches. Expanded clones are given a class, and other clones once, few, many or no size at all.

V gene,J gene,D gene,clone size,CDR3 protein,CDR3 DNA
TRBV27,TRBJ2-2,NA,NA,CASISAGALVTGELFF,TGTGCCAGCATCTCAGCCGGGGCGTTGGTCACCGGGGAGCTGTTTTTT
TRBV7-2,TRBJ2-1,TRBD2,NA,CASSSPASGMVPVQFF,TGTGCCAGCAGCTCCCCCGCTAGCGGGATGGTCCCCGTTCAGTTCTTC
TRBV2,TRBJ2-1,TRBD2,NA,CASKLSPGLAYNEQFF,TGTGCCAGCAAACTCTCCCCGGGACTAGCCTACAATGAGCAGTTCTTC
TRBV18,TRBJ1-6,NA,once,CASSPSGRSYNSPLHF,TGTGCCAGCTCTCCGTCGGGACGCTCCTATAATTCACCCCTCCACTTT
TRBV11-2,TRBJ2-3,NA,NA,CASSPNRDTQYF,TGTGCCAGCAGCCCTAACCGAGATACGCAGTATTTT
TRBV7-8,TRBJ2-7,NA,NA,CASSLVVASKTYEQYF,TGTGCCAGCAGCTTAGTAGTGGCCTCGAAAACCTACGAGCAGTACTTC
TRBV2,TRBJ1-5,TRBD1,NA,CASSEAGRGQPQHF,TGTGCCAGCAGTGAAGCGGGCAGGGGGCAGCCCCAGCATTTT
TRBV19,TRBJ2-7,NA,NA,CASSKGRDEQYF,TGTGCCAGTAGTAAAGGACGTGACGAGCAGTACTTC
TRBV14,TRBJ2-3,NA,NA,CASSPSQDTQYF,TGTGCCAGCAGCCCGTCTCAAGATACGCAGTATTTT
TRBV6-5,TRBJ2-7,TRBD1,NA,CASSPSRDRVEQYF,TGTGCCAGCAGTCCGTCCCGGGACAGGGTCGAGCAGTACTTC
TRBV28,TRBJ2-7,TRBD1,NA,CASSQSGTGYEQYF,TGTGCCAGCAGTCAATCCGGGACAGGGTACGAGCAGTACTTC
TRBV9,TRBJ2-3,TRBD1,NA,CASSVETGVGSDTQYF,TGTGCCAGCAGCGTAGAAACAGGGGTGGGATCAGATACGCAGTATTTT
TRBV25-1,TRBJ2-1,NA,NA,CASSERRGLYNEQFF,TGTGCCAGCAGTGAGAGGCGGGGGCTCTACAATGAGCAGTTCTTC
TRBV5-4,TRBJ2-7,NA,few,CASSLPGVEQYF,TGTGCCAGCAGCTTGCCGGGTGTCGAGCAGTACTTC
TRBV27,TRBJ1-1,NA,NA,CASSPRGPNTEAFF,TGTGCCAGCAGTCCCAGGGGTCCGAACACTGAAGCTTTCTTT
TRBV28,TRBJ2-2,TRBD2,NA,CASMTGGPIGELFF,TGTGCCAGCATGACGGGAGGGCCAATCGGGGAGCTGTTTTTT
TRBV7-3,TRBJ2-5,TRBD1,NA,CASSFQGTGGETQYF,TGTGCCAGCAGCTTCCAGGGGACAGGGGGAGAGACCCAGTACTTC
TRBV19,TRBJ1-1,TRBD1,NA,CASSATGWTEAFF,TGTGCCAGTAGTGCGACAGGGTGGACTGAAGCTTTCTTT
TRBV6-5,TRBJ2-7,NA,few,CASSYRLTGSPYEQYF,TGTGCCAGCAGTTACCGCCTGACAGGTTCCCCCTACGAGCAGTACTTC
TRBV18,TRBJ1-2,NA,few,CASSLTDIGEGYTF,TGTGCCAGCTCACTGACGGACATTGGGGAAGGCTACACCTTC
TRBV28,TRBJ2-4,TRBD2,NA,CASSLWASGSYSAKNIQYF,TGTGCCAGCAGTTTATGGGCCAGCGGGAGCTATTCAGCCAAAAACATTCAGTACTTC
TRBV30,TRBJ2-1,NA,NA,CAWTSGSSYNEQFF,TGTGCCTGGACTTCAGGGAGCTCCTACAATGAGCAGTTCTTC
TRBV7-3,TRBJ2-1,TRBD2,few,CASSPLSGKSNEQFF,TGTGCCAGCAGCCCCCTCAGCGGGAAGTCCAATGAGCAGTTCTTC
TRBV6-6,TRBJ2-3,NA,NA,CASSTLLAPTDTQYF,TGTGCCAGCAGTACCCTTCTAGCTCCCACAGATACGCAGTATTTT
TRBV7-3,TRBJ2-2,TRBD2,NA,CASSPRLAGGSGELFF,TGTGCCAGCAGTCCTCGACTAGCGGGAGGTTCCGGGGAGCTGTTTTTT
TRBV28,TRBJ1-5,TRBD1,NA,CASSSRRDRGIQPQHF,TGTGCCAGCAGTTCCCGCCGGGACAGGGGGATTCAGCCCCAGCATTTT
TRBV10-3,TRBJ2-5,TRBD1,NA,CAISERGLEETQYF,TGTGCCATCAGTGAGAGGGGGCTGGAAGAGACCCAGTACTTC
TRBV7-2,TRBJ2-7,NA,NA,CASSSSQSRSSYEQYF,TGTGCCAGCAGCTCATCCCAATCAAGGAGCTCCTACGAGCAGTACTTC
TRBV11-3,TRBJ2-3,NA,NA,CASSQGPSTDTQYF,TGTGCCAGCAGCCAGGGCCCTAGCACAGATACGCAGTATTTT
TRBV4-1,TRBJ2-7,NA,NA,CASSQDHGTKAYEQYF,TGCGCCAGCAGCCAAGATCATGGGACGAAAGCCTACGAGCAGTACTTC
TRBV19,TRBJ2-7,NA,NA,CASSIGGGAVGEQYF,TGTGCCAGTAGTATTGGAGGGGGCGCGGTTGGCGAGCAGTACTTC
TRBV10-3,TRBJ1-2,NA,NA,CAISYDWGGDGYTF,TGTGCCATCAGTTACGATTGGGGAGGGGATGGCTACACCTTC
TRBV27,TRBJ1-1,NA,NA,CASSFYSYTEAFF,TGTGCCAGCAGTTTTTACAGTTACACTGAAGCTTTCTTT
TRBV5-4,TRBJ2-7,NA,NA,CASSSTYEQYF,TGTGCCAGCAGCTCAACCTACGAGCAGTACTTC
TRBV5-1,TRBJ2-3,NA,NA,CASSLVGVGTDTQYF,TGCGCCAGCAGCTTGGTAGGGGTGGGCACAGATACGCAGTATTTT
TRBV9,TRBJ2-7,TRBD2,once,CASSVLGGAEQYF,TGTGCCAGCAGCGTATTGGGAGGGGCCGAGCAGTACTTC
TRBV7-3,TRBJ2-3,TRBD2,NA,CASSSPGLAGAGTQYF,TGTGCCAGCAGCTCCCCGGGACTAGCGGGGGCGGGGACGCAGTATTTT
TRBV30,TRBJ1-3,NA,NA,CAWSPHVGVGNTIYF,TGTGCCTGGAGCCCGCATGTAGGGGTTGGAAACACCATATATTTT
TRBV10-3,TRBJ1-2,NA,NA,CAISKEPGQYGYTF,TGTGCCATCAGCAAGGAACCCGGACAGTATGGCTACACCTTC
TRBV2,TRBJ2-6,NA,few,CASSDWDAGANVLTF,TGTGCCAGCAGTGACTGGGACGCTGGGGCCAACGTCCTGACTTTC
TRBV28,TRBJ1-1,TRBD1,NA,CASKPPGTANTEAFF,TGTGCCAGCAAACCTCCCGGGACAGCGAACACTGAAGCTTTCTTT
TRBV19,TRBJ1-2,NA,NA,CASTDLGEGRRNGYTF,TGTGCCAGTACCGATTTGGGGGAGGGCAGGAGGAATGGCTACACCTTC
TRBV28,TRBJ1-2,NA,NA,CASSLGLANYGYTF,TGTGCCAGCAGTTTGGGCTTGGCTAACTATGGCTACACCTTC
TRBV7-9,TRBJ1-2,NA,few,CASSLAGDTSGSRYGYTF,TGTGCCAGCAGCTTAGCGGGGGACACATCGGGGTCGAGGTATGGCTACACCTTC
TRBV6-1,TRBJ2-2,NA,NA,CAIRTENTGELFF,TGTGCCATCCGGACAGAGAACACCGGGGAGCTGTTTTTT
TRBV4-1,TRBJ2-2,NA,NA,CASSQRGYTGELFF,TGCGCCAGCAGCCAAAGGGGGTACACCGGGGAGCTGTTTTTT
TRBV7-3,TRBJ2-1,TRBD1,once,CASSPGQGRNSEQFF,TGTGCCAGCAGCCCTGGACAGGGAAGGAATAGTGAGCAGTTCTTC
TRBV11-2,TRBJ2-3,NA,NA,CASSSVGIGTDTQYF,TGTGCCAGCAGCTCCGTAGGGATAGGAACAGATACGCAGTATTTT
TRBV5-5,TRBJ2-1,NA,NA,CASSFRDQINEQFF,TGTGCCAGCAGCTTTAGGGACCAGATCAATGAGCAGTTCTTC
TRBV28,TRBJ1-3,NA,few,CASSSRFGRRLSGNTIYF,TGTGCCAGCAGTTCTCGATTTGGTCGGAGGCTCTCTGGAAACACCATATATTTT
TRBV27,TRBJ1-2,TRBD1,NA,CASSLLASGTGALNYGYTF,TGTGCCAGCAGTTTACTTGCGTCCGGGACAGGAGCTCTTAACTATGGCTACACCTTC
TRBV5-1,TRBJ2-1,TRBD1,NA,CASSPTPTGSYEQFF,TGCGCCAGCAGCCCTACCCCGACAGGGTCGTACGAGCAGTTCTTC
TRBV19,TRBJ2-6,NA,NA,CASSIVGGAGANVLTF,TGTGCCAGTAGTATAGTGGGCGGGGCTGGGGCCAACGTCCTGACTTTC
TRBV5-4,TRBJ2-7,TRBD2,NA,CASSPMGGYSYEQYF,TGTGCCAGCAGCCCAATGGGGGGGTACTCCTACGAGCAGTACTTC
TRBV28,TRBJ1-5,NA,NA,CASSLLGAQPQHF,TGTGCCAGCAGTTTGTTAGGGGCCCAGCCCCAGCATTTT
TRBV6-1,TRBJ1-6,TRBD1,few,CASSATGYHF,TGTGCCAGCAGTGCGACAGGGTACCACTTT
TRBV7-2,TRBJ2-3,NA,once,CASSLETIPSTDTQYF,TGTGCCAGCAGCTTAGAGACTATACCTAGCACAGATACGCAGTATTTT
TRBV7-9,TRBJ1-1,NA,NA,CASTPDNMNTEAFF,TGTGCCAGCACCCCGGACAACATGAACACTGAAGCTTTCTTT
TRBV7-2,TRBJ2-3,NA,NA,CASSSLRDTQYF,TGTGCCAGCAGCTCATTAAGAGATACGCAGTATTTT